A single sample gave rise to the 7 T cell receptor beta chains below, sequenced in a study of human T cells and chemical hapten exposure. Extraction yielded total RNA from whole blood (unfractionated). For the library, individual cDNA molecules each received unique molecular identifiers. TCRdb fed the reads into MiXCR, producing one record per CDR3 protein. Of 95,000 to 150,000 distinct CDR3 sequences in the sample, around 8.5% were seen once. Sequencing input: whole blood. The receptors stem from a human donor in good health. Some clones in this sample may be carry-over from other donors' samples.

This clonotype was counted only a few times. The CDR3 here is CASSDSPGLPKYF. CDR3 in DNA: TGTGCCAGCAGTGATAGCCCGGGACTCCCCAAGTACTTC. The chain links TRBV27 to TRBJ2-7; tentatively, D is TRBD2 (6 bases). V was shortened by 5 bases and J by 11 bases, with 19 bases between the two germline ends. The V gene's germline CDR1 is MNHEY and CDR2 SMNVEV (reference sequence). The CDR3 length is 13 residues.

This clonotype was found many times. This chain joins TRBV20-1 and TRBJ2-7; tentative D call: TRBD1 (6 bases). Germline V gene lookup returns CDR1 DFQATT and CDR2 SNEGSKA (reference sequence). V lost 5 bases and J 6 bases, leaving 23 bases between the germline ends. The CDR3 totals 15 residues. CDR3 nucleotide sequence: TGCAGTGCTTCCCCAATGACTACAGGGTATGGCGAGCAGTACTTC. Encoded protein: CSASPMTTGYGEQYF.

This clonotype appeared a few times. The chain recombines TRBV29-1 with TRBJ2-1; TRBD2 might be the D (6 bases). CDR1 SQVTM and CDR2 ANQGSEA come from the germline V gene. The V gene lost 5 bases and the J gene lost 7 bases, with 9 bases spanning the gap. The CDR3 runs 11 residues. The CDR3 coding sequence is TGCAGCGTTCCGGCGGGGAATGAGCAGTTCTTC. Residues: CSVPAGNEQFF.

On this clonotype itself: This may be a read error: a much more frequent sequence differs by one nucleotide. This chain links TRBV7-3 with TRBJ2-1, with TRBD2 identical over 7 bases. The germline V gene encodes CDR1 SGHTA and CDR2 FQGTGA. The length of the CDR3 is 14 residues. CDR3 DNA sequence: TGTGCCGGCAGCAGCGTGGGGGGGTACAATGAGCAGTTCTTC. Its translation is CAGSSVGGYNEQFF.

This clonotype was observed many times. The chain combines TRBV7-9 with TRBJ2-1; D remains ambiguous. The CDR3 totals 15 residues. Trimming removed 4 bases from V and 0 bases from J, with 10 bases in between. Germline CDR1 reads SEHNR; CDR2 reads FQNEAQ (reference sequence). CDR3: CASSSDWSSYNEQFF. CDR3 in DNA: TGTGCCAGCAGCTCTGACTGGAGCTCCTACAATGAGCAGTTCTTC.

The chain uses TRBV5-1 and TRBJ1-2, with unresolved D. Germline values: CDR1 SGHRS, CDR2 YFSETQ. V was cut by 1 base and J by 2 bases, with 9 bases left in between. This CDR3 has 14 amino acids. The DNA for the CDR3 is TGCGCCAGCAGCTTGTCCAGAGAGAACTATGGCTACACCTTC. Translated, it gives CASSLSRENYGYTF.

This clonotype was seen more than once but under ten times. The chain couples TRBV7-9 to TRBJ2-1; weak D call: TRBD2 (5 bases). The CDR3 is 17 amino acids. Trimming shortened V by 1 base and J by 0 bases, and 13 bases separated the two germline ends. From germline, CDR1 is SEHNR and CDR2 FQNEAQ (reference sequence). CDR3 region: CASSLEESGTSYNEQFF. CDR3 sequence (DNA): TGTGCCAGCAGCTTAGAAGAGAGCGGCACCTCCTACAATGAGCAGTTCTTC.